What follows describes a single T cell receptor beta chain. These data belong to a study of blood T cell repertoires in COVID-19. About the study: PBMCs, B-cell-depleted T cells, or T cells were the source of the cDNA or gDNA that made up the material.

The CDR3 has 15 residues. Germline V gene data show CDR1 as SGHDN and CDR2 as FVKESK. With 1 base removed from V and 8 bases from J, the gap between germline ends came to 17 bases. Libraries were prepared by immunoSEQ multiplex PCR; TCRdb keeps only in-frame clonotypes and omits some of them. The sample has 110,000 or so clones, about 86% seen once. The sample taken for sequencing was peripheral blood. This TCR was sampled from a woman between 50 and 59 years old with acute or convalescent COVID-19. The chain employs TRBV14 and TRBJ1-2, with a possible D match to TRBD1 (6 bases). The CDR3 sequence is CASSQVGRDRRGYTF. The CDR3 region has the DNA TGTGCCAGCAGCCAAGTGGGCCGAGACAGGCGGGGCTACACCTTC.